Below are 16 T cell receptor beta chains sequenced from a single sample in a study of OX40 agonist ivuxolimab in advanced cancers. Sequencing was performed with immunoSEQ multiplex PCR; in TCRdb, only in-frame clones are kept and a portion is missing. The profile shows some 77,000 clones, 75% to 90% of them singletons. This specimen consisted of CD4+ or CD8+ T cells sorted from blood, obtained in a trial of the OX40 agonist ivuxolimab. All receptors come from an adult with an advanced solid tumor such as melanoma, head and neck, liver or kidney cancer.

The chain employs TRBV5-1 and TRBJ2-5; D is perhaps TRBD2 (7 bases). Germline loops: CDR1 SGHRS, CDR2 YFSETQ. The CDR3 runs to 14 residues. The V end was cut by 5 bases, the J end by 5 bases, with 16 bases between. DNA of the CDR3: TGCGCCAGCAGGATTAACGGGGGGCCGGAGACCCAGTACTTC. Amino acid sequence: CASRINGGPETQYF.

The chain couples TRBV7-2 to TRBJ1-4; D is undetermined. Trimming shortened V by 5 bases and J by 8 bases, and 6 bases separated the two germline ends. The CDR3 extends over 11 amino acids. Germline CDR1 and CDR2: SGHTA and FQGNSA. The CDR3 DNA follows: TGTGCCAGCAGCCTTAGGGAAAAACTGTTTTTT. It codes for CASSLREKLFF.

The chain joins TRBV9 to TRBJ2-1, with 11 bases aligning to TRBD1. V lost 7 bases, J lost 10 bases, and 10 bases stayed unmatched. The CDR3 runs to 14 residues. The germline V gene has CDR1 SGDLS and CDR2 YYNGEE. The CDR3 DNA reads as TGTGCCAGCGCGGCGGGACAGGGGGTCGGGGAGCAGTTCTTC. Translation gives CASAAGQGVGEQFF.

The V gene is TRBV11-3, the J gene TRBJ2-7, with D perhaps matching TRBD1 or TRBD2 (5 bases each). Germline V CDR1 and CDR2: SGHNT, YENEEA. V shed 5 bases and J shed 4 bases, with 18 bases lying between them. The CDR3 extends over 15 amino acids. The CDR3 spells CASSLSSGAGYEQYF. CDR3 coding DNA: TGTGCCAGCAGCCTTTCGTCCGGGGCTGGGTACGAGCAGTACTTC.

CDR3: CASSLTGLTEAFF. CDR3 bases: TGTGCCAGCAGCCTGACAGGGCTCACTGAAGCTTTCTTT. This chain uses TRBV7-7 with TRBJ1-1; TRBD1 agrees at 7 bases. This CDR3 comprises 13 residues. The trim removed 5 bases at V and 4 bases at J, leaving 4 bases unmatched. Germline values: CDR1 SSHAT, CDR2 FNYEAQ (reference sequence).

This clone was recorded once. The V call is TRBV28, the J call TRBJ1-5; D unclear. The CDR3 sequence is 14 residues long. Germline CDR1 reads MDHEN; CDR2 reads SYDVKM. The ends were cut back, 6 bases at V and 6 bases at J, with 15 bases in the middle. CDR3 region: CASSPRPPPQPQHF. DNA for the CDR3: TGTGCCAGCAGCCCCCGTCCCCCGCCTCAGCCCCAGCATTTT.

The V gene is TRBV28, the J gene TRBJ2-5; D is unclear. CDR1 and CDR2 (germline): MDHEN, SYDVKM. The CDR3 runs to 15 residues. Trimming took off 4 bases at V and 1 base at J, with 13 bases between the two ends. The CDR3 DNA sequence: TGTGCCAGCAGTTCTCCTTCGACGGTCCAAGAGACCCAGTACTTC. It encodes CASSSPSTVQETQYF.

This clone has only one observation. The chain links TRBV21-1 to TRBJ1-2; the table calls TRBD1, which could not be checked here. TRBV21-1 is assigned pseudogene status. The CDR3 loop spans 12 amino acids. CDR3 bases: TGTGCCAGCCGGCGGACAGGGAACGGCTACACCTTC. This translates into CASRRTGNGYTF.

The V gene is TRBV12-5, the J gene TRBJ2-3, with D unresolved. Germline values: CDR1 LGHNT, CDR2 FRNRAP. This CDR3 comprises 16 residues. V was shortened by 1 base and J by 1 base, with 12 bases between the two germline ends. CDR3 region: CASGLEGPGGTDTQYF. Written as DNA, the CDR3 is TGTGCTAGTGGTTTGGAGGGCCCAGGAGGCACAGATACGCAGTATTTT.

This chain joins TRBV6-5 and TRBJ2-7; no clear D gene. Germline values: CDR1 MNHEY, CDR2 SVGAGI. V lost 2 bases and J lost 1, with 15 bases in between. CDR3 length: 16 amino acids. The CDR3 region is CASSYRQFGWSYEQYF. The CDR3 bases are TGTGCCAGCAGTTACCGGCAATTTGGGTGGTCCTACGAGCAGTACTTC.

The rearrangement links TRBV11-2 to TRBJ2-4; maybe TRBD2 (7 bases). Germline values: CDR1 SGHAT, CDR2 FQNNGV. This CDR3 is built from 18 residues. Trimming left V 2 bases short and J 5 bases short, with 22 bases between. CDR3 in amino acids: CASSLQTGGTGRQNIQYF. CDR3 sequence (DNA): TGTGCCAGCAGCTTACAAACGGGGGGCACAGGTCGGCAAAACATTCAGTACTTC.

This rearrangement joins TRBV6-6 to TRBJ2-1; 8 bases align to TRBD2. The length of the CDR3 is 15 residues. Germline CDR1 and CDR2: MNHNY and SVGAGI (reference sequence). V was clipped by 5 bases and J by 2 bases; unmatched bases: 5. The DNA for the CDR3 is TGTGCCAGCAGTATAGCGGGACTTACCTACAATGAGCAGTTCTTC. Translated, it gives CASSIAGLTYNEQFF.

The genes are TRBV6-5 and TRBJ2-7; 7 bases agree with TRBD2. The CDR3 spans 15 residues. Looked up from germline, CDR1 is MNHEY and CDR2 is SVGAGI. Losses at the gene ends were 0 bases for V and 0 bases for J; bases not matched to a gene: 2. CDR3 in amino acids: CASSYSGGPSYEQYF. The DNA of the CDR3 is TGTGCCAGCAGTTACTCGGGAGGGCCCTCCTACGAGCAGTACTTC.

This clone has only a few counts. The J gene is TRBJ2-1, the V gene TRBV19, with 7 nucleotides matching TRBD1. The V and J ends lost 9 bases and 7 bases, in that order; junction bases with no gene match: 15. Germline CDR1 and CDR2: LNHDA and SQIVND (reference sequence). The CDR3 has 15 amino acids. The CDR3: CASAPGDRVVNEQFF. The DNA of the CDR3 is TGTGCCAGCGCCCCCGGAGACAGGGTTGTTAATGAGCAGTTCTTC.

This clone was observed a handful of times. The chain recombines TRBV5-6 with TRBJ2-5; 9 positions match TRBD1. With 3 bases clipped from V and 4 bases from J, the junction kept 7 bases outside the gene matches. The length of the CDR3 is 15 residues. Germline values: CDR1 SGHDT, CDR2 YYEEEE. CDR3 nucleotide sequence: TGTGCCAGCAGCTCTGACAGGGGGAAAATAGAGACCCAGTACTTC. This gives the protein CASSSDRGKIETQYF.

The V gene is TRBV5-4, the J gene TRBJ2-1; 8 nucleotides agree with TRBD2. Germline V gene lookup returns CDR1 SGHNT and CDR2 YYREEE (reference sequence). The CDR3 consists of 17 residues. With V trimmed by 3 bases and J by 0 bases, 8 bases remained unmatched. In DNA form, the CDR3 reads TGTGCCAGCAGCTCTGTAGCGGGGAGGAGCTCCTACAATGAGCAGTTCTTC. It codes for CASSSVAGRSSYNEQFF. The full variable domain, rest sourced from reference TRBV5-4 and TRBJ2-1, is ETGVTQSPTHLIKTRGQQVTLRCSSQSGHNTVSWYQQALGQGPQFIFQYYREEENGRGNFPPRFSGLQFPNYSSELNVNALELDDSALYLCASSSVAGRSSYNEQFFGPGTRLTVL.